In its sample, the clone carrying this T cell receptor beta chain was seen a few times. This CDR3 has 15 residues. V trimming: 5 bases; J trimming: 2 bases; junction bases outside the gene matches: 6. The germline gives CDR1 SEHNR, CDR2 FQNEAQ (reference sequence). These data come from a study of identical twins. Template switching introduced a universal primer site, and the cDNA bore unique molecular identifiers. MiXCR, run by TCRdb on the 5' RACE reads, gives a single entry per CDR3 protein. The sample has 250,000 to 350,000 distinct CDR3 sequences; 8.5% to 9.5% are singletons. These data were also reused for a study on yellow fever vaccine responses in identical twins.

Sequencing input: CD8+ T cells sorted from blood. The receptor was isolated from a woman aged 18 to 35 in good health. This rearrangement joins TRBV7-9 to TRBJ2-1, with TRBD2 matching 7 bases. The CDR3 loop is CASSNAGLAYNEQFF. Written as DNA, the CDR3 is TGTGCCAGCAGCAATGCCGGACTAGCCTACAATGAGCAGTTCTTC.